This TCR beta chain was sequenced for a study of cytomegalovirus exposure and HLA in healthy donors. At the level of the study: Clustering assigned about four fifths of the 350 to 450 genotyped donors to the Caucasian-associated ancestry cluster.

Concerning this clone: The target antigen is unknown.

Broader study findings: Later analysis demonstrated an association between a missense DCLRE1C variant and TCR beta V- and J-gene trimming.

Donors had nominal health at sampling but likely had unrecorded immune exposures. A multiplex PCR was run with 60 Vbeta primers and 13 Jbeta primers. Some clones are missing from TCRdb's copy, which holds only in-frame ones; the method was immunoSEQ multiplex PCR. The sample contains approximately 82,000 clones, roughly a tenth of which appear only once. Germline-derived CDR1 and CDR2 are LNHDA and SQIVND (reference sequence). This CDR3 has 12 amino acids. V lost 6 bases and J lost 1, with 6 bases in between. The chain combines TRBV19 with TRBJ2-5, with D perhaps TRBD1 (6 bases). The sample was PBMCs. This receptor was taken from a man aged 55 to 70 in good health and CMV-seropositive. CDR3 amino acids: CASSRGQETQYF. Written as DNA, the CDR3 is TGTGCCAGTAGCAGGGGCCAAGAGACCCAGTACTTC.